This note documents a single TCR beta chain sequence. In the original processing: By means of reference gene primer amplification, nucleated cell counts were estimated. Assay used: immunoSEQ multiplex PCR; TCRdb lists only in-frame clones, some missing. That table supplies the V and J calls and clone size; D and trimming were determined from the DNA. The data contain about 160,000 clones, 85% of them singletons. These data are taken from a study of blood T cell repertoires in COVID-19. Across the study: Samples came from the United States, Italy and Spain, spanning acute and convalescent COVID-19.

Trimming took 6 bases from V and 0 from J, leaving 11 bases between them. Germline V lookup: CDR1 MNHEY, CDR2 SVGAGI. The CDR3 loop spans 15 amino acids. The receptor was derived from a human donor with acute or convalescent COVID-19. The donor label of this sample is uncertain. The sequenced sample was peripheral blood. This chain links TRBV6-5 with TRBJ2-2, with TRBD1 as a possible D gene (6 bases). The chain's CDR3 is CASSPGQPNTGELFF. DNA for the CDR3: TGTGCCAGCAGCCCGGGACAACCGAACACCGGGGAGCTGTTTTTT.